One sample yielded the 13 T cell receptor beta chains listed below, sequenced in a study of blood T cell repertoires in COVID-19 (dated by TCRdb to 2018 to 2021). The receptor library was made with the immunoSEQ multiplex PCR assay. The source is immuneACCESS, and TCRdb retained only in-frame sequences with V and J called. Part of the clones is not carried over; for the studies checked, unresolved V genes explain less than half of this, and the remainder is unexplained. The sample records about 250,000 clones, roughly 85% of which are singletons. 5.1% of the sample is taken by the ten largest. Specimen: peripheral blood. These receptors originate from a man aged 50 to 59 with active or convalescent COVID-19.

V and J are TRBV13 and TRBJ1-5; D remains ambiguous. From germline, CDR1 is PRHDT and CDR2 FYEKMQ (reference sequence). This CDR3 spans 14 amino acids. Trimming pared 0 bases from V and 2 bases from J, leaving 5 bases between. CDR3 sequence: CASSLGRGNQPQHF. DNA for the CDR3: TGTGCCAGCAGCTTAGGACGGGGCAATCAGCCCCAGCATTTT.

The CDR3 sequence: CASSPQGAGVYNEQFF. CDR3 nucleotides: TGTGCCAGTAGTCCCCAGGGGGCGGGGGTTTACAATGAGCAGTTCTTC. The chain recombines TRBV19 with TRBJ2-1; TRBD1 might be the D (8 bases). The CDR3 covers 16 residues. Germline CDR1 and CDR2: LNHDA and SQIVND (reference sequence). The V end lost 5 bases, the J end lost 4 bases, and 18 bases lay between the germline ends.

V usage is TRBV5-5 and J usage is TRBJ1-2; a possible D gene is TRBD1 (6 bases). CDR1 and CDR2 from the germline V gene are SGHKS and YYEKEE (reference sequence). The V gene lost 4 bases and the J gene lost 13 bases, with 29 bases spanning the gap. The CDR3 length is 16 residues. The CDR3 DNA reads TGTGCCAGCAGCGAGGCTAACGGCGGGGGCGCGGGATCCCTCACCTTC. Protein product: CASSEANGGGAGSLTF.

V is TRBV27 and J is TRBJ2-6; D gene uncertain. Germline V lookup: CDR1 MNHEY, CDR2 SMNVEV (reference sequence). The CDR3 length is 13 residues. The germline V and J ends were trimmed by 8 bases and 0 bases, with 5 bases remaining between them. The CDR3 loop is CASGFSGANVLTF. CDR3 sequence (DNA): TGTGCCAGCGGCTTCTCTGGGGCCAACGTCCTGACTTTC.

This clone was found a few times. The gene calls are TRBV6-5 and TRBJ2-7; D not certain. Germline assignment: CDR1 MNHEY and CDR2 SVGAGI. This CDR3 is built from 14 residues. V lost 2 bases and J 6 bases, leaving 14 bases between the germline ends. In DNA form, the CDR3 reads TGTGCCAGCAGTTACGACCGACGCGGTATCGAGCAGTACTTC. Its translation: CASSYDRRGIEQYF.

The chain joins TRBV6-2 or TRBV6-3 to TRBJ2-7, with TRBD2 matching over 11 bases. Germline CDR1 reads MNHEY; CDR2 reads SVGEGT. The J segment lost 4 bases and the V segment lost 6 bases, leaving 2 bases of the junction unmatched. This CDR3 has 13 residues. The CDR3 is CASSVAGGYEQYF. CDR3 coding DNA: TGTGCCAGCAGCGTAGCGGGAGGGTACGAGCAGTACTTC.

This chain uses TRBV19 with TRBJ1-2, with 9 bases fitting TRBD1. This CDR3 comprises 13 residues. The germline V gene encodes CDR1 LNHDA and CDR2 SQIVND (reference sequence). The junction had 6 bases not matched to a gene; V was cut back by 6 bases and J by 7 bases. CDR3 sequence reads: CASSPDRGTGYTF. The CDR3, as DNA: TGTGCCAGTAGCCCCGACAGGGGGACTGGCTACACCTTC.

About this clone: Other DNA sequences in this specimen translate into the identical CDR3. The chain carries TRBV5-1 and TRBJ1-5; 8 positions match TRBD1. With V trimmed by 0 bases and J by 4 bases, 6 bases remained unmatched. Germline CDR1 is SGHRS and CDR2 is YFSETQ. The CDR3 has 16 residues. CDR3 residues: CASSLGGTGGNQPQHF. CDR3 coding DNA: TGCGCCAGCAGCTTGGGAGGGACAGGTGGGAATCAGCCCCAGCATTTT.

The chain recombines TRBV7-2 with TRBJ2-3; TRBD2 aligns across 10 bases. The V and J ends lost 5 bases and 1 base, in that order; junction bases with no gene match: 6. The CDR3 is 16 residues long. The germline gives CDR1 SGHTA, CDR2 FQGNSA. CDR3 nucleotides: TGTGCCAGCAGCATAACTAGCGGGACCGGCACAGATACGCAGTATTTT. This gives the protein CASSITSGTGTDTQYF. Based on the CDR3 plus reference TRBV7-2 and TRBJ2-3, the full variable domain is GAGVSQSPSNKVTEKGKDVELRCDPISGHTALYWYRQSLGQGLEFLIYFQGNSAPDKSGLPSDRFSAERTGGSVSTLTIQRTQQEDSAVYLCASSITSGTGTDTQYFGPGTRLTVL.

This chain uses TRBV5-1 with TRBJ2-7; 9 bases align to TRBD1. Losses at the gene ends were 5 bases for V and 4 bases for J; bases not matched to a gene: 7. Germline V gene lookup returns CDR1 SGHRS and CDR2 YFSETQ. The CDR3 is made up of 14 amino acids. Written as DNA, the CDR3 is TGCGCCAGCAGTCCGGGACAGGGAGAGTACGAGCAGTACTTC. Translating it yields CASSPGQGEYEQYF.

The CDR3 protein is CASSLGVGEFTDTQYF. The CDR3 coding sequence is TGTGCCAGCAGCTTGGGGGTCGGGGAGTTCACAGATACGCAGTATTTT. This chain links TRBV5-8 with TRBJ2-3, with a possible D match to TRBD2 (5 bases). This CDR3 is built from 16 residues. CDR1 and CDR2 (germline): SGHTS, YDEGEE. V was shortened by 0 bases and J by 2 bases, with 13 bases between the two germline ends.

This clone was recorded once. V usage is TRBV28 and J usage is TRBJ2-7; D may be TRBD2 (6 bases). CDR3 length equals 12 residues. The germline V gene has CDR1 MDHEN and CDR2 SYDVKM. Trimming shortened V by 8 bases and J by 7 bases, and 15 bases separated the two germline ends. CDR3 DNA: TGTGCCAGCGGCCCACAACGGGGGGAGCAGTACTTC. Translated, it gives CASGPQRGEQYF.

The rearrangement joins TRBV18 to TRBJ2-2, with 7 positions matching TRBD2. The CDR3 runs to 16 residues. V lost 6 bases, J lost 4 bases, and 11 bases stayed unmatched. Germline V lookup: CDR1 KGHSH, CDR2 LQKENI. This chain's CDR3 is CASSTVPGGGTGELFF. The CDR3 DNA reads TGTGCCAGCTCGACCGTCCCGGGAGGCGGCACCGGGGAGCTGTTTTTT.